These 27 T cell receptor beta chains were sequenced from one sample in a study of OX40 agonist ivuxolimab in advanced cancers. Only in-frame clones appear in the TCRdb table, and some are missing; sequencing was by immunoSEQ multiplex PCR. The data contain about 63,000 clones, approximately 91% of them singletons. This specimen consisted of CD4+ or CD8+ T cells sorted from blood, obtained in a trial of the OX40 agonist ivuxolimab. These receptors were collected from an adult with an advanced solid tumor such as melanoma, head and neck, liver or kidney cancer.

DNA for the CDR3: TGCGCCAGCAGCTTAATAGGGCTTTTTTCCTACAATGAGCAGTTCTTC. Amino acids: CASSLIGLFSYNEQFF. The rearrangement uses TRBV5-1 and TRBJ2-1; the D is unclear. Germline values: CDR1 SGHRS, CDR2 YFSETQ. V dropped 2 bases and J dropped 1 base, with 13 bases sitting between them. This CDR3 spans 16 amino acids.

The chain couples TRBV7-8 to TRBJ1-1; D is perhaps TRBD1 (5 bases). CDR1 is SGHVS, CDR2 FQNEAQ, per germline. This CDR3 region has 15 residues. Trimming shortened V by 5 bases and J by 2 bases, and 15 bases separated the two germline ends. CDR3 sequence (DNA): TGTGCCAGCAGCCCCCTTTCAGGGTTTAACACTGAAGCTTTCTTT. As protein: CASSPLSGFNTEAFF.

CDR3 coding DNA: TGTGCCAGCTCGATCGAGGGCGGGGAGCTGTTTTTT. Protein product: CASSIEGGELFF. The rearrangement uses TRBV18 and TRBJ2-2; perhaps TRBD2 as D (5 bases). V lost 6 bases and J lost 7, with 9 bases in between. The CDR3 spans 12 residues. The germline CDR1 and CDR2 sequences are KGHSH and LQKENI.

V gene TRBV27 combines with J gene TRBJ1-1; 7 bases fit TRBD1. The CDR3 has 13 residues. Germline V gene data show CDR1 as MNHEY and CDR2 as SMNVEV (reference sequence). J gave up 11 bases and V 5 bases, and 11 bases lay outside the gene matches. In DNA form, the CDR3 reads TGTGCCAGCAGTGCCGGGACAGCCGGAGGCGCTTTCTTT. Encoded protein: CASSAGTAGGAFF.

V gene TRBV5-4 combines with J gene TRBJ2-7; TRBD1 matches at 7 bases. The CDR3 extends over 16 amino acids. V shed 2 bases and J 3 bases; nucleotides not matched to a gene: 11. The germline CDR1 and CDR2 sequences are SGHNT and YYREEE (reference sequence). Written as DNA, the CDR3 is TGTGCCAGCAGCTTACCCACAGGGGAAAGGAGCTACGAGCAGTACTTC. Protein product: CASSLPTGERSYEQYF.

J is TRBJ2-6 and V is TRBV9, with 8 bases matching TRBD2. This CDR3 region has 18 residues. With V trimmed by 4 bases and J by 0 bases, 9 bases remained unmatched. Germline V gene lookup returns CDR1 SGDLS and CDR2 YYNGEE. CDR3 amino acids: CASSTVSGTNSGANVLTF. In DNA form, the CDR3 reads TGTGCCAGCAGCACCGTTAGCGGGACCAACTCTGGGGCCAACGTCCTGACTTTC.

The chain is built from TRBV19 and TRBJ2-1; either TRBD1 or TRBD2 may fit D (5 bases each). V was shortened by 10 bases and J by 8 bases, with 18 bases between the two germline ends. The CDR3 runs 13 residues. Germline CDR1 is LNHDA and CDR2 is SQIVND (reference sequence). The CDR3: CATAPGHSDEQFF. The DNA for the CDR3 is TGTGCCACTGCACCGGGGCATTCGGATGAGCAGTTCTTC.

The chain couples TRBV7-2 to TRBJ2-2; 10 positions agree with TRBD2. V shed 2 bases and J 0 bases; nucleotides not matched to a gene: 6. This CDR3 contains 18 residues. Looked up from germline, CDR1 is SGHTA and CDR2 is FQGNSA. CDR3 region: CASSLISSGGPNTGELFF. CDR3 DNA sequence: TGTGCCAGCAGCTTAATATCTAGCGGGGGACCGAACACCGGGGAGCTGTTTTTT.

This clone appeared a single time. The rearrangement links TRBV6-1 to TRBJ1-5, with D perhaps TRBD1 (5 bases). The CDR3 has 14 residues. The V and J ends lost 3 bases and 4 bases respectively, with 10 bases between them. The germline V gene encodes CDR1 MNHNS and CDR2 SASEGT. The chain's CDR3 is CASSEGGENQPQHF. The CDR3 DNA reads as TGTGCCAGCAGTGAGGGGGGAGAGAATCAGCCCCAGCATTTT.

Concerning this clone: The same CDR3 is also encoded by other DNA sequences in this sample. This sequence joins TRBV7-3 and TRBJ1-3, with unresolved D. V gave up 1 base and J gave up 4 bases, with 11 bases separating them. Germline V gives CDR1 SGHTA, CDR2 FQGTGA. The length of the CDR3 is 15 residues. CDR3 in amino acids: CASSLSGGYGNTIYF. DNA for the CDR3: TGTGCCAGCAGCTTAAGTGGAGGGTACGGAAACACCATATATTTT.

The genes are TRBV11-2 and TRBJ1-1; 8 bases line up with TRBD1. Unmatched junction bases numbered 9, after V lost 5 bases and J lost 1 base. Germline V gene data show CDR1 as SGHAT and CDR2 as FQNNGV. The CDR3 is 16 amino acids. The CDR3 sequence: CASSANRGKRNTEAFF. The CDR3 nucleotides are TGTGCCAGCAGCGCCAACAGGGGGAAAAGGAACACTGAAGCTTTCTTT.

CDR3 residues: CASRGDRGSLNNNYGYTF. The CDR3 bases are TGTGCCAGCAGGGGTGACAGGGGTAGCCTTAATAATAACTATGGCTACACCTTC. This rearrangement joins TRBV5-4 to TRBJ1-2; 8 bases line up with TRBD1. CDR1 and CDR2 from the germline V gene are SGHNT and YYREEE (reference sequence). V was pared by 5 bases and J by 1 base, with 16 bases of the junction left unmatched. This CDR3 is 18 amino acids long.

The rearrangement uses TRBV4-3 and TRBJ2-3; D is unresolved. The CDR3 loop spans 16 amino acids. From germline, CDR1 is LGHNA and CDR2 YSLEER. The V end was cut by 4 bases, the J end by 3 bases, with 17 bases between. The CDR3 coding sequence is TGCGCCAGCAGCCTCCTATTGGGATTTAGTACAGATACGCAGTATTTT. Protein: CASSLLLGFSTDTQYF.

The rearrangement joins TRBV6-6 to TRBJ2-7; 9 bases line up with TRBD2. This CDR3 is built from 14 residues. With 3 bases clipped from V and 7 bases from J, the junction kept 7 bases outside the gene matches. Germline V gene sequence: CDR1 MNHNY, CDR2 SVGAGI (reference sequence). The DNA of the CDR3 is TGTGCCAGCAGTTATTCCGCGGGGGGGGGAGAGCAGTACGTC. Translation: CASSYSAGGGEQYV.

The chain is built from TRBV18 and TRBJ1-1; D call uncertain. The length of the CDR3 is 13 residues. The V end was cut by 2 bases, the J end by 1 base, with 5 bases between. Germline CDR1 KGHSH, CDR2 LQKENI. This chain's CDR3 is CASSPGENTEAFF. The CDR3 coding sequence is TGTGCCAGCTCACCAGGGGAGAACACTGAAGCTTTCTTT.

This clone was recorded a few times. This chain links TRBV4-2 with TRBJ1-2; weak D call: TRBD1 (5 bases). The germline gives CDR1 LGHNA, CDR2 YNFKEQ. The CDR3 sequence is 15 residues long. V lost 0 bases to trimming and J lost 5 bases, with 13 bases between them. CDR3 DNA sequence: TGTGCCAGCAGCCAAGATCGCCAGGGTGGGTATGGCTACACCTTC. Protein sequence: CASSQDRQGGYGYTF.

This sequence joins TRBV7-6 and TRBJ1-5, with unresolved D. Germline V gene sequence: CDR1 SGHVS, CDR2 FNYEAQ. This CDR3 spans 14 amino acids. Trimming stripped 5 bases from V and 6 bases from J, with 14 bases between. The CDR3, as DNA: TGTGCCAGCAGCCTAGGCCCGGGCGGTCAGCCCCAGCATTTT. Translation: CASSLGPGGQPQHF.

This chain connects TRBV9 to TRBJ1-4, with D maybe TRBD1 (5 bases). CDR1 SGDLS and CDR2 YYNGEE come from the germline V gene. Deletions cut 3 bases from V and 13 bases from J, with 16 bases between. The CDR3 is 13 residues long. This CDR3 reads CASSGDGDFRLFF. Written as DNA, the CDR3 is TGTGCCAGCAGCGGGGACGGGGATTTTAGACTGTTTTTT.

The rearrangement joins TRBV9 to TRBJ2-5; 7 nucleotides match TRBD2. V lost 0 bases to trimming and J lost 1 base; unmatched junction nucleotides: 3. The CDR3 is 15 amino acids. Germline V gene data show CDR1 as SGDLS and CDR2 as YYNGEE. The CDR3 region is CASSVVGGTQETQYF. Written as DNA, the CDR3 is TGTGCCAGCAGCGTAGTGGGGGGGACCCAAGAGACCCAGTACTTC.

This chain joins TRBV28 and TRBJ1-3; no clear D gene. The germline V gene has CDR1 MDHEN and CDR2 SYDVKM. Between the trimmed V and J ends, which lost 2 bases and 0 bases, there was a span of 11 bases. CDR3 length: 16 amino acids. This CDR3 reads CASSLHGSSSGNTIYF. The CDR3 DNA follows: TGTGCCAGCAGTTTACACGGGAGTTCCTCTGGAAACACCATATATTTT.

The chain is built from TRBV7-9 and TRBJ1-2; no reliable D call. V was shortened by 5 bases and J by 4 bases, with 14 bases between the two germline ends. This CDR3 spans 14 amino acids. CDR1 is SEHNR and CDR2 is FQNEAQ in the germline V gene (reference sequence). The CDR3 sequence is CASSLQGRFYGYTF. The CDR3 nucleotides read TGTGCCAGCAGCCTGCAAGGAAGATTCTATGGCTACACCTTC. Full variable domain (remainder filled in from reference TRBV7-9 and TRBJ1-2): DTGVSQNPRHKITKRGQNVTFRCDPISEHNRLYWYRQTLGQGPEFLTYFQNEAQLEKSRLLSDRFSAERPKGSFSTLEIQRTEQGDSAMYLCASSLQGRFYGYTFGSGTRLTVV.

V is TRBV19 and J is TRBJ2-1; weak D call: TRBD2 (7 bases). This CDR3 has 13 amino acids. CDR1 LNHDA and CDR2 SQIVND come from the germline V gene (reference sequence). Trimming removed 5 bases from V and 6 bases from J, with 11 bases in between. CDR3 protein: CASSSRGGNEQFF. The CDR3 DNA follows: TGTGCCAGTAGTTCTAGGGGGGGCAATGAGCAGTTCTTC. Based on the CDR3 plus reference TRBV19 and TRBJ2-1, the full variable domain is DGGITQSPKYLFRKEGQNVTLSCEQNLNHDAMYWYRQDPGQGLRLIYYSQIVNDFQKGDIAEGYSVSREKKESFPLTVTSAQKNPTAFYLCASSSRGGNEQFFGPGTRLTVL.

The genes are TRBV19 and TRBJ1-3; no clear D gene. This CDR3 comprises 14 residues. The germline gives CDR1 LNHDA, CDR2 SQIVND (reference sequence). V lost 7 bases to trimming and J lost 0 bases, with 10 bases between them. Here the CDR3 DNA reads TGTGCCAGTACTCTGCAAGGCTCTGGAAACACCATATATTTT. Residues: CASTLQGSGNTIYF.

V gene TRBV15 combines with J gene TRBJ1-6, with D perhaps matching TRBD1 (5 bases). Germline V CDR1 and CDR2: LNHNV, YYDKDF (reference sequence). This CDR3 region has 15 residues. The V end lost 1 base, the J end lost 16 bases, and 20 bases lay between the germline ends. The CDR3 sequence: CATSRGVRDLPLLHF. CDR3 nucleotides: TGTGCCACCAGCAGAGGTGTCAGGGACCTCCCTCTTCTCCACTTT.

The rearrangement uses TRBV6-5 and TRBJ2-3; TRBD2 matches 8 bases. Trimming removed 5 bases from V and 4 bases from J; junction bases left unmatched: 5. This CDR3 contains 14 residues. Germline lookup yields CDR1 MNHEY and CDR2 SVGAGI. CDR3 sequence reads: CASSPTSASDTQYF. For the CDR3, the DNA is TGTGCCAGCAGTCCGACTAGCGCCTCAGATACGCAGTATTTT.

Points on this clone: The sample carries other DNA sequences with the same CDR3. The chain carries TRBV6-5 and TRBJ1-1; D uncertain. CDR3 length equals 14 residues. Trimming left V 0 bases short and J 0 bases short, with 5 bases between. CDR1 MNHEY and CDR2 SVGAGI come from the germline V gene. CDR3 sequence reads: CASSYSNVNTEAFF. CDR3 nucleotide sequence: TGTGCCAGCAGTTACTCGAATGTGAACACTGAAGCTTTCTTT.

The CDR3 nucleotides read TGTGCCAGCAGCAGGGACCTAGCGGGGGGGCCGGAGACCCAGTACTTC. This translates into CASSRDLAGGPETQYF. The chain employs TRBV7-8 and TRBJ2-5, with 12 bases identical to TRBD2. Germline V gives CDR1 SGHVS, CDR2 FQNEAQ. The CDR3 totals 16 residues. V shed 5 bases, J shed 5 bases, and the junction held 9 bases outside the gene matches.